Listed below are T cell receptor beta chains from one sample, sequenced in a study of blood T cell repertoires in COVID-19. Method: immunoSEQ multiplex PCR; TCRdb's copy keeps in-frame clones and lacks some. The sample carries around 77,000 clones, 82% recorded once. The material sequenced was peripheral blood. The receptors come from a human donor in a cohort sampled during active COVID-19. Each CDR3 is given with its conserved first and last residue. D genes are given only for firm matches. Size tells how often a clone was seen (once, few, many) or the class of an expanded clone, and some rows leave it out.

TRBD1	-	TRBV15	TRBJ2-7	CATSMGDRRTYEQYF	TGTGCCACCAGCATGGGGGACAGGCGGACCTACGAGCAGTACTTC
-	-	TRBV2	TRBJ1-4	CASFEGAGLEKLFF	TGTGCCAGCTTTGAAGGGGCAGGGTTGGAAAAACTGTTTTTT
TRBD1	-	TRBV7-2	TRBJ2-7	CASSLTGTGEYEQYF	TGTGCCAGCAGCTTAACCGGGACAGGGGAATACGAGCAGTACTTC
TRBD1	-	TRBV6-5	TRBJ1-2	CASSQTGGSVYGYTF	TGTGCCAGCAGTCAAACAGGGGGCTCTGTCTATGGCTACACCTTC
-	-	TRBV7-2	TRBJ1-1	CASSFGGSTEAFF	TGTGCCAGCAGCTTCGGGGGGTCCACTGAAGCTTTCTTT
TRBD1	few	TRBV19	TRBJ1-1	CASSSYRGRNTEAFF	TGTGCCAGTAGTTCGTACAGGGGACGGAACACTGAAGCTTTCTTT
-	-	TRBV7-9	TRBJ2-3	CASSPRGPDTQYF	TGTGCCAGCAGCCCCCGTGGGCCAGATACGCAGTATTTT
-	-	TRBV7-9	TRBJ2-7	CASSLESGYTYEQYF	TGTGCCAGCAGCTTAGAGTCGGGGTACACCTACGAGCAGTACTTC
-	-	TRBV7-9	TRBJ2-1	CASSFQTGSEQFF	TGTGCCAGCAGCTTTCAAACCGGGAGTGAGCAGTTCTTC
-	-	TRBV29-1	TRBJ2-6	CSVTNSGANVLTF	TGCAGCGTGACTAACTCTGGGGCCAACGTCCTGACTTTC
-	-	TRBV6-7	TRBJ1-2	CASSYQGYGYTF	TGTGCCAGCAGTTACCAGGGCTATGGCTACACCTTC
-	-	TRBV18	TRBJ2-7	CASSPTATTGLHEQYF	TGTGCCAGCTCACCAACCGCAACGACAGGACTCCACGAGCAGTACTTC
TRBD2	-	TRBV5-1	TRBJ2-5	CASSLGTSGEETQYF	TGCGCCAGCAGCTTGGGGACTAGCGGGGAAGAGACCCAGTACTTC
-	once	TRBV11-2	TRBJ2-7	CASSFSGSQFAYEQYF	TGTGCCAGCAGCTTTTCAGGTAGTCAGTTTGCCTACGAGCAGTACTTC
-	-	TRBV2	TRBJ1-4	CASRLYRRGREKLFF	TGTGCCAGCAGGCTGTACAGAAGGGGTCGTGAAAAACTGTTTTTT
-	-	TRBV19	TRBJ1-2	CASSTDTYGYTF	TGTGCCAGTAGTACGGACACCTATGGCTACACCTTC